This T cell receptor beta chain appears in the sequencing data of a study of blood T cell repertoires in COVID-19. Study-level background: The United States, Italy and Spain supplied acute and convalescent COVID-19 samples. Nucleic acid was either cDNA or gDNA, and it came from T cells, B-cell-depleted T cells, or PBMCs.

Per the study methods: Nucleated cell counts were estimated from reference gene primer amplification. Profiled with immunoSEQ multiplex PCR; TCRdb holds only in-frame clones, not every one. D and trimming were read from the DNA, whereas the V and J calls and clone size are those reported in that table. The sample includes around 260,000 clones, 80% to 90% seen only once; the top ten take over 2%. The ends lost 3 bases at V and 5 bases at J; junction bases unmatched: 9. The V gene's germline CDR1 is SGHTS and CDR2 YDEGEE. This CDR3 region has 15 residues. The receptor's source is a woman in her 50s with acute or convalescent COVID-19. The rearrangement joins TRBV5-8 to TRBJ1-2; TRBD1 matches 8 bases. Input material: peripheral blood. The CDR3 sequence is CASSSLQGAIYGYTF. The CDR3 nucleotides read TGTGCCAGCAGCTCCCTCCAGGGGGCGATTTATGGCTACACCTTC.